The TCR beta chain under discussion was sequenced for a study of response to subunit inactivated influenza vaccine. V lost 3 bases to trimming and J lost 6 bases; unmatched junction nucleotides: 6. This CDR3 has 15 amino acids. In germline, CDR1 is SGHTA, CDR2 FQGTGA. Using its own MiXCR run on the RT-PCR reads, TCRdb lists one record per CDR3 protein. Of more than 450,000 distinct CDR3 sequences in the sample, around 10% are singletons; the top ten hold about 10%. The data were also submitted as part of a second study, on T cells expressing NK-cell markers. As that study records: It was by 5'RACE template switching with UMIs that TCR beta cDNA was made. It was sorted CD3+CD56+NKG2C+, CD3+CD56+NKG2C- and CD3+CD56-NKG2C+ T cells that supplied the TCR beta repertoires. HCMV seropositivity characterized most of the eight sequenced donors, and seronegativity one. The use of an anti-gamma-delta TCR antibody, which was added in several experiments, restricted sorting to T cells expressing alpha-beta TCR. These clonotypes, the leaders elsewhere, also led the CD3+CD56-NKG2C+ fraction in four donors.

The genes are TRBV7-3 and TRBJ2-1; 9 nucleotides agree with TRBD2. This TCR came from a man aged 50-60 years who received an inactivated influenza vaccine. Source: PBMCs from blood, taken on the day of vaccination. The CDR3 DNA reads as TGTGCCAGCAGCTTCCTAGCGGGGTACGCCAATGAGCAGTTCTTC. Its translation: CASSFLAGYANEQFF. The whole variable domain, filled in from reference TRBV7-3 and TRBJ2-1, reads GAGVSQTPSNKVTEKGKYVELRCDPISGHTALYWYRQSLGQGPEFLIYFQGTGAADDSGLPNDRFFAVRPEGSVSTLKIQRTERGDSAVYLCASSFLAGYANEQFFGPGTRLTVL.